Described below is a single T cell receptor beta chain sequence and its context. The authors prepared the TCRbeta library with unique molecular identifiers. TCRdb reprocessed the PCR reads with MiXCR, giving one entry per CDR3 protein. Seen here are 200,000 or so distinct CDR3 sequences, 6.3% observed once, and the top ten hold about 5%. The V and J ends lost 3 bases and 2 bases respectively, with 14 bases between them. There are 15 residues in the CDR3. From germline, CDR1 is LGHDT and CDR2 YNNKEL (reference sequence). This sample was included in a study of T-cell reconstitution after alpha-beta-depleted transplantation in children.

The rearrangement joins TRBV3-1 to TRBJ2-7; tentatively, D is TRBD2 (6 bases). The sequencing used PBMCs, collected before TCRalphabeta/CD19-depleted stem cell transplant. This receptor was taken from a girl under three years old with combined immunodeficiency, due to receive a stem cell transplant. The CDR3 spells CASSQGTGFPYEQYF. The CDR3 nucleotides read TGTGCCAGCAGCCAGGGGACTGGATTCCCCTACGAGCAGTACTTC.